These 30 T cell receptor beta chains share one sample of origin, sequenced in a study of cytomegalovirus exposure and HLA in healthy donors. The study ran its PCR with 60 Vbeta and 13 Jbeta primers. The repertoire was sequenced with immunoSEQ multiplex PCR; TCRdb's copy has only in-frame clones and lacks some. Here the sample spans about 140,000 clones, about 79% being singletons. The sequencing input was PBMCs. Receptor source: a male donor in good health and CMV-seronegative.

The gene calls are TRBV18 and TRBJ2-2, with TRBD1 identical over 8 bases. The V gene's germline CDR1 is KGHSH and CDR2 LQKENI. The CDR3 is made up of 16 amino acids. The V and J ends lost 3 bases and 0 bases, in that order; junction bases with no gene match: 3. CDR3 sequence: CASSPGTGANTGELFF. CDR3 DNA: TGTGCCAGCTCACCCGGGACAGGCGCGAACACCGGGGAGCTGTTTTTT.

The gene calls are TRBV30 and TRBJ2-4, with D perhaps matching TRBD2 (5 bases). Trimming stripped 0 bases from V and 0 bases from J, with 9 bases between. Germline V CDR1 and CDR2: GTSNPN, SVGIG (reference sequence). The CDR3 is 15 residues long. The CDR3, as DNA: TGTGCCTGGAGTGTATCGGGGATAGCCAAAAACATTCAGTACTTC. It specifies CAWSVSGIAKNIQYF. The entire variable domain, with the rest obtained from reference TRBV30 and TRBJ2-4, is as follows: SQTIHQWPATLVQPVGSPLSLECTVEGTSNPNLYWYRQAAGRGLQLLFYSVGIGQISSEVPQNLSASRPQDRQFILSSKKLLLSDSGFYLCAWSVSGIAKNIQYFGAGTRLSVL.

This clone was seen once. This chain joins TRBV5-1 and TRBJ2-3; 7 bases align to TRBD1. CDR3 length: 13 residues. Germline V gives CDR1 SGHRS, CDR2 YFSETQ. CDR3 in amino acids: CASGQESTDTQYF. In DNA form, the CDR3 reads TGCGCAAGCGGACAGGAGAGCACAGATACGCAGTATTTT.

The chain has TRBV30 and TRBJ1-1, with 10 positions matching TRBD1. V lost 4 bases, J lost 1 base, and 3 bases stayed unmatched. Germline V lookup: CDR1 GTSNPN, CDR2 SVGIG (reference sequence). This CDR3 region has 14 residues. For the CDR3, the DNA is TGTGCCTGGATGAGGACAGGGGGGAACACTGAAGCTTTCTTT. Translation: CAWMRTGGNTEAFF.

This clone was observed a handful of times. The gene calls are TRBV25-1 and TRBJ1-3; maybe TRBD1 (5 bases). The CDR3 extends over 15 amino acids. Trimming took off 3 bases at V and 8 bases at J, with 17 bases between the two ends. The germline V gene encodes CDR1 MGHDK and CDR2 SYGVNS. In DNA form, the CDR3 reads TGTGCCAGCAGTGATGACAGAACGGCGGGGGACACCATATATTTT. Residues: CASSDDRTAGDTIYF.

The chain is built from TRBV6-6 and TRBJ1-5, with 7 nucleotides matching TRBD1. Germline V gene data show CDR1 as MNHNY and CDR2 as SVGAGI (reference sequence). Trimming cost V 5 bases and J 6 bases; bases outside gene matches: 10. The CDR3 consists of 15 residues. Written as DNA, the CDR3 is TGTGCCAGCAGTCGAGGACAGGCTTCAGGTCAGCCCCAGCATTTT. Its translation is CASSRGQASGQPQHF.

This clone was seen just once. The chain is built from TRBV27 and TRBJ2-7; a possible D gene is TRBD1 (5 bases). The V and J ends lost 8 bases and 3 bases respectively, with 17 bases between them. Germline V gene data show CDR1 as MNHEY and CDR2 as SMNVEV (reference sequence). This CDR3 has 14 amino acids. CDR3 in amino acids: CASAHWQGVYEQYF. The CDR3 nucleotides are TGTGCCAGCGCCCACTGGCAGGGTGTCTACGAGCAGTACTTC.

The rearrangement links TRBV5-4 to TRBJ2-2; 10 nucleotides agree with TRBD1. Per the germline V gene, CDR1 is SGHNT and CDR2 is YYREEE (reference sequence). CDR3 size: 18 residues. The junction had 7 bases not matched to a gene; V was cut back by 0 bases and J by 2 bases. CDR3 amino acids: CASSLGGGQGSNTGELFF. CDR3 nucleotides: TGTGCCAGCAGCTTGGGGGGGGGACAGGGGAGTAACACCGGGGAGCTGTTTTTT.

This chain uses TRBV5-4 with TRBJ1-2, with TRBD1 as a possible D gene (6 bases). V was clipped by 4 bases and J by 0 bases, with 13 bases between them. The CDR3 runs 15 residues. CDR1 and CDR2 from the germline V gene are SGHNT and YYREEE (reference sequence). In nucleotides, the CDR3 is TGTGCCAGCAGCACCCTAGGACAGTCTAACTATGGCTACACCTTC. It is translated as CASSTLGQSNYGYTF.

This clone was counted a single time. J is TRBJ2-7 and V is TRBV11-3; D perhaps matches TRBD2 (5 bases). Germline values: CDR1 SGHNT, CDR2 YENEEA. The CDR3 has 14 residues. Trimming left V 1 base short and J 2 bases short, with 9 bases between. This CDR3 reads CASSLAGGTYEQYF. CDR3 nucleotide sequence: TGTGCCAGCAGCTTAGCAGGAGGCACCTACGAGCAGTACTTC. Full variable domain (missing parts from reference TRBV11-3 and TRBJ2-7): EAGVVQSPRYKIIEKKQPVAFWCNPISGHNTLYWYLQNLGQGPELLIRYENEEAVDDSQLPKDRFSAERLKGVDSTLKIQPAELGDSAVYLCASSLAGGTYEQYFGPGTRLTVT.

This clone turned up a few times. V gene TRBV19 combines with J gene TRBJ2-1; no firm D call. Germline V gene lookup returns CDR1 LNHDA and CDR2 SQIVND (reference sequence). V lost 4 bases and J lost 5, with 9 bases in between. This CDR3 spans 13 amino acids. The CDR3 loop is CASSTTTNNEQFF. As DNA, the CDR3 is TGTGCCAGTAGTACCACTACCAACAATGAGCAGTTCTTC.

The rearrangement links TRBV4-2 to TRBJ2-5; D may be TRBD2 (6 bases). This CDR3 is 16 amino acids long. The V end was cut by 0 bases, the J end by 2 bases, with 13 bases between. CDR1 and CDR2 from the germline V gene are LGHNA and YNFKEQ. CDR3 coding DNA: TGTGCCAGCAGCCAAGATGGTCCGGGGGAACAAGAGACCCAGTACTTC. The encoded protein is CASSQDGPGEQETQYF.

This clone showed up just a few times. CDR3 sequence (DNA): TGTGCCACCCAGCCAAACAGGGGCGATGGCTACACCTTC. The encoded protein is CATQPNRGDGYTF. The chain uses TRBV27 and TRBJ1-2; 7 positions agree with TRBD1. The V gene's germline CDR1 is MNHEY and CDR2 SMNVEV (reference sequence). The length of the CDR3 is 13 residues. V was pared by 10 bases and J by 6 bases, with 11 bases of the junction left unmatched.

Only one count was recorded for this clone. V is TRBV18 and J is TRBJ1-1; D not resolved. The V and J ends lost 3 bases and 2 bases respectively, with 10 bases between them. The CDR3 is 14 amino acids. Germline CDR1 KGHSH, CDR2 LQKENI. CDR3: CASSPDGGNTEAFF. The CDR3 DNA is TGTGCCAGCTCACCGGACGGAGGAAACACTGAAGCTTTCTTT.

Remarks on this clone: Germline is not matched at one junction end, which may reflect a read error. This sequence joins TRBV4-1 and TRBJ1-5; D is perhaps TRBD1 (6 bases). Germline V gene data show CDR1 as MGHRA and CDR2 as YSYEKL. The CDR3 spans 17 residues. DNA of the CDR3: TGCGCCAGCTGCCAGGGGCCAACGGGCTTGAAGGGACAGCCCCAGCATTTT. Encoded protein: CASCQGPTGLKGQPQHF.

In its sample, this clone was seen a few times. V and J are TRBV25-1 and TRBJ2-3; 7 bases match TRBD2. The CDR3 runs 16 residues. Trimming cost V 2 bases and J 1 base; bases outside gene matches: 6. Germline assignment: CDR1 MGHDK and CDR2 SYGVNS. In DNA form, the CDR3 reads TGTGCCAGCAGTGAACGGTGGGGGGGAGGCACAGATACGCAGTATTTT. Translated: CASSERWGGGTDTQYF. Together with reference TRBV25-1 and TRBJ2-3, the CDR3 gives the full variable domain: EADIYQTPRYLVIGTGKKITLECSQTMGHDKMYWYQQDPGMELHLIHYSYGVNSTEKGDLSSESTVSRIRTEHFPLTLESARPSHTSQYLCASSERWGGGTDTQYFGPGTRLTVL.

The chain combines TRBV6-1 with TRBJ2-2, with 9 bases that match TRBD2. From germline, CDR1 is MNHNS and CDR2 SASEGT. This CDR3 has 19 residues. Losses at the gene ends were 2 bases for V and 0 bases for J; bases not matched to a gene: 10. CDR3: CASSEQYGLAGTNTGELFF. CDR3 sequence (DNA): TGTGCCAGCAGTGAACAGTATGGGCTAGCGGGGACGAACACCGGGGAGCTGTTTTTT.

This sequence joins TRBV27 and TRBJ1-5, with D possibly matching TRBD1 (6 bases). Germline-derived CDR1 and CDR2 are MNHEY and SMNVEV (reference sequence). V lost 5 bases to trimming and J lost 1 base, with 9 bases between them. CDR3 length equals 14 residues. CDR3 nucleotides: TGTGCCAGCAGTCCCAGGGGAAGCAATCAGCCCCAGCATTTT. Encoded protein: CASSPRGSNQPQHF.

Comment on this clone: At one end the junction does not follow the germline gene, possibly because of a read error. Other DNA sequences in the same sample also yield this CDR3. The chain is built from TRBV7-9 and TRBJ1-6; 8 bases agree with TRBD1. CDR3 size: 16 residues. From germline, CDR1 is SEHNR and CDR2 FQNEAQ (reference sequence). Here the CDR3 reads CASSLPTGAVNSPLHF. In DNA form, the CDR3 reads TGTGCCAGCAGCCTCCCGACAGGGGCCGTAAATTCGCCCCTCCACTTT.

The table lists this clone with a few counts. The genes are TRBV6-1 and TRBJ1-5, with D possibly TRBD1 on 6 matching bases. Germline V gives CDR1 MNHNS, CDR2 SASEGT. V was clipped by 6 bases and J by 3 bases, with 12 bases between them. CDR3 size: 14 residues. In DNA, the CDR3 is TGTGCCAGCAGGACACAGGGCCTCAATCAGCCCCAGCATTTT. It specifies CASRTQGLNQPQHF.

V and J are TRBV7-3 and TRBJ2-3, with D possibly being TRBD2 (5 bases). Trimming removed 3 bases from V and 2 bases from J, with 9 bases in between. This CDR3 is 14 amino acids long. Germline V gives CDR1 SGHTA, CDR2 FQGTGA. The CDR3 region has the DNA TGTGCCAGCAGCTTGGTGGGAGACACAGATACGCAGTATTTT. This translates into CASSLVGDTDTQYF.

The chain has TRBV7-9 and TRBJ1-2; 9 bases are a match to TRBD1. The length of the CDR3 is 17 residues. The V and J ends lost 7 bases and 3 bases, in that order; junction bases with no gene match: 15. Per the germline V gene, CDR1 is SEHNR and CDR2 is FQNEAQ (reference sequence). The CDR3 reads CASKSTTGTGWDYGYTF. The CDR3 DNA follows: TGTGCCAGCAAATCCACGACCGGGACAGGGTGGGACTATGGCTACACCTTC.

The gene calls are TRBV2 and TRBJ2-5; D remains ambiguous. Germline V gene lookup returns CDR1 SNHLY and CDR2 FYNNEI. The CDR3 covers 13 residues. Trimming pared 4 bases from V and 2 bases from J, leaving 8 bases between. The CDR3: CASSGGRQETQYF. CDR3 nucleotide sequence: TGTGCCAGCAGTGGTGGCAGACAAGAGACCCAGTACTTC.

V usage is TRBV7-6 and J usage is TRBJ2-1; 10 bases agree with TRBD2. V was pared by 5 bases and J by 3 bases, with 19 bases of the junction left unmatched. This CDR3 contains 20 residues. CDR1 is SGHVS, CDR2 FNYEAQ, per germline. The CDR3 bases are TGTGCCAGCAGCCGCGACTCTGAAGCGGGGGGGCTGCAAGACTACAATGAGCAGTTCTTC. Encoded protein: CASSRDSEAGGLQDYNEQFF.

In nucleotides, the CDR3 is TGTGCCTGGAGTTCAGAGGCATTGACGAACTATGGCTACACCTTC. This gives the protein CAWSSEALTNYGYTF. The chain couples TRBV30 to TRBJ1-2; D is uncertain. This CDR3 is 15 amino acids long. The V end was cut by 2 bases, the J end by 2 bases, with 15 bases between. The germline V gene encodes CDR1 GTSNPN and CDR2 SVGIG (reference sequence).

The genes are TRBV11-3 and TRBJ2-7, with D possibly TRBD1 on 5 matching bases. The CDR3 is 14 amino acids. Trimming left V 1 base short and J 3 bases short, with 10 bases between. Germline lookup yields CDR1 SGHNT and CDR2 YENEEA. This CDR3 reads CASSLGRGFYEQYF. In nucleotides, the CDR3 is TGTGCCAGCAGCTTAGGTAGGGGCTTCTACGAGCAGTACTTC.

The CDR3 spells CASSWDRVQPQHF. In DNA form, the CDR3 reads TGCGCCAGCAGCTGGGACAGGGTTCAGCCCCAGCATTTT. V gene TRBV5-1 combines with J gene TRBJ1-5; the match to TRBD1 covers 9 bases. The CDR3 is 13 amino acids. Germline V gene sequence: CDR1 SGHRS, CDR2 YFSETQ. Trimming removed 3 bases from V and 6 bases from J; junction bases left unmatched: 1.

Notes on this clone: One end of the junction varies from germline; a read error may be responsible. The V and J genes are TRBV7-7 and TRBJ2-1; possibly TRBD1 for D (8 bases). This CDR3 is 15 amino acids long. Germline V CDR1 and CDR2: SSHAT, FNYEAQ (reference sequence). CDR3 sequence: CASSLGGDRYNEQFF. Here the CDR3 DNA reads TGTGCTAGCAGCTTAGGGGGGGACAGGTACAATGAGCAGTTCTTC.

CDR3: CASSDSASGSDEQFF. The CDR3, as DNA: TGCGCCAGCAGCGATTCGGCTAGCGGGAGTGATGAGCAGTTCTTC. The chain couples TRBV10-2 to TRBJ2-1; 10 bases are a match to TRBD2. Germline CDR1 reads WSHSY; CDR2 reads SAAADI. V was pared by 6 bases and J by 8 bases, with 10 bases of the junction left unmatched. The CDR3 extends over 15 amino acids.

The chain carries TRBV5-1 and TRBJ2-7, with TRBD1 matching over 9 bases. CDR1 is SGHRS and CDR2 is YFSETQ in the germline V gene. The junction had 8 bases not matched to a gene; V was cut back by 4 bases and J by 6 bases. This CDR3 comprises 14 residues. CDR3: CASSRPGQGSEQYF. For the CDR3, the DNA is TGCGCCAGCAGCCGACCGGGACAGGGAAGCGAGCAGTACTTC.